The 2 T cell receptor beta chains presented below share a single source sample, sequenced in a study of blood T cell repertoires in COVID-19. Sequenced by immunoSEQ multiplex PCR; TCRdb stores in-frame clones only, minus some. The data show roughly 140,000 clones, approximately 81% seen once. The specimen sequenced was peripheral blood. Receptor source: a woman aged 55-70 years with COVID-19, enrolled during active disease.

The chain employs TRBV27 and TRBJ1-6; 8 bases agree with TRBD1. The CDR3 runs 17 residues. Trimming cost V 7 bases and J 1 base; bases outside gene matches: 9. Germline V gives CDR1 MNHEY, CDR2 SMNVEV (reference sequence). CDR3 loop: CASTSIRDRSYNSPLHF. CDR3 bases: TGTGCCAGCACGAGCATCCGGGACAGGTCCTATAATTCACCCCTCCACTTT.

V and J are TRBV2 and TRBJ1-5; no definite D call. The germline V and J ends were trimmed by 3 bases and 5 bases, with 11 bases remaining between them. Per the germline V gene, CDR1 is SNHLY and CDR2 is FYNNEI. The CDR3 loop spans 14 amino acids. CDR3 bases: TGTGCCAGCAGTGAGGTGGGGAGCGATCAGCCCCAGCATTTT. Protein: CASSEVGSDQPQHF.